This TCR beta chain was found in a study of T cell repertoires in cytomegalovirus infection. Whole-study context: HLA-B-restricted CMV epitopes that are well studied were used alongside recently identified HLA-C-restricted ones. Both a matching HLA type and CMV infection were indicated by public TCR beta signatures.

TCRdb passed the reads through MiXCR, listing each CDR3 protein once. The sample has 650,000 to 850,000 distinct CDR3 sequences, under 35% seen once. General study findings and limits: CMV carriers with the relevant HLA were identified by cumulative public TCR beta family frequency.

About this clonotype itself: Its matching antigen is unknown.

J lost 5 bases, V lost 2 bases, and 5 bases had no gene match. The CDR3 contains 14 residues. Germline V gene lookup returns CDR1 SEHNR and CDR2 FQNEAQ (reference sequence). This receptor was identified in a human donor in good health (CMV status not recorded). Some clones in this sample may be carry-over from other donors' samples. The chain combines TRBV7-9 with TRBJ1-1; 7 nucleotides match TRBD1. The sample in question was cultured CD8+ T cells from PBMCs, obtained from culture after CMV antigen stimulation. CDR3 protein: CASSLQGVKTEAFF. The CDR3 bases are TGTGCCAGCAGCTTACAGGGGGTTAAGACTGAAGCTTTCTTT.